Below are 11 T cell receptor beta chains sequenced from a single sample in a study of cytomegalovirus exposure and HLA in healthy donors. The primer mix had 60 Vbeta and 13 Jbeta primers. TCRdb's copy holds only in-frame clones and misses some; the assay was immunoSEQ multiplex PCR. The data show around 150,000 clones, around 83% seen once. The sample consisted of PBMCs. Source of these receptors: a man aged 45 to 65 in good health and CMV-seropositive.

J is TRBJ2-1 and V is TRBV7-6; 11 bases match TRBD2. The CDR3 loop spans 15 amino acids. Germline lookup yields CDR1 SGHVS and CDR2 FNYEAQ. The J segment lost 0 bases and the V segment lost 10 bases, leaving 5 bases of the junction unmatched. This chain's CDR3 is CATSSGRGSYNEQFF. The CDR3 DNA reads TGTGCCACTAGTAGCGGGAGGGGCTCCTACAATGAGCAGTTCTTC.

This rearrangement joins TRBV11-2 to TRBJ1-4; TRBD1 aligns across 7 bases. The CDR3 length is 14 residues. Germline values: CDR1 SGHAT, CDR2 FQNNGV. The ends lost 5 bases at V and 3 bases at J; junction bases unmatched: 3. The CDR3 DNA is TGTGCCAGCAGCGAGGGACAGCCTAATGAAAAACTGTTTTTT. Protein sequence: CASSEGQPNEKLFF.

The chain couples TRBV7-9 to TRBJ2-3, with 13 bases that match TRBD2. Germline assignment: CDR1 SEHNR and CDR2 FQNEAQ (reference sequence). V was clipped by 5 bases and J by 2 bases; unmatched bases: 10. The CDR3 sequence is 18 residues long. The CDR3 is CASSPGTSGNEFTDTQYF. The CDR3 nucleotides read TGTGCCAGCAGCCCCGGGACTAGCGGGAACGAATTCACAGATACGCAGTATTTT.

This clone appeared a few times. The J gene is TRBJ1-1, the V gene TRBV27; 8 bases are shared with TRBD1. Germline loops: CDR1 MNHEY, CDR2 SMNVEV (reference sequence). V was pared by 3 bases and J by 4 bases, with 1 base of the junction left unmatched. The CDR3 runs to 13 residues. CDR3 sequence reads: CASSFTGGTEAFF. CDR3 DNA sequence: TGTGCCAGCAGTTTTACAGGGGGCACTGAAGCTTTCTTT.

The rearrangement uses TRBV5-6 and TRBJ2-3; 8 nucleotides line up with TRBD2. Per the germline V gene, CDR1 is SGHDT and CDR2 is YYEEEE. V dropped 2 bases and J dropped 4; count of bases not matched to a gene: 9. The CDR3 extends over 16 amino acids. Here the CDR3 DNA reads TGTGCCAGCAGCTTTTTTCCAGCGGGGGTATCAGATACGCAGTATTTT. Translation gives CASSFFPAGVSDTQYF.

The chain combines TRBV28 with TRBJ2-5; 12 bases line up with TRBD2. The tail of the sequence fits TRBJ2-7 better, so the J call may be wrong. Germline CDR1 and CDR2: MDHEN and SYDVKM. CDR3 length: 16 residues. The CDR3 DNA is TGTGCCAGCAAATCCCAGACTAGCGGGAGAAGGTACGAGCAGTACTTC. Translating gives CASKSQTSGRRYEQYF.

This clone was seen a few times. The gene calls are TRBV6-1 and TRBJ2-7, with TRBD2 matching 10 bases. This CDR3 has 15 amino acids. The germline CDR1 and CDR2 sequences are MNHNS and SASEGT. The ends lost 1 base at V and 4 bases at J; junction bases unmatched: 4. The DNA of the CDR3 is TGTGCCAGCAGTGAAGTTCTAGCGGGGGCTTACGAGCAGTACTTC. Translating it yields CASSEVLAGAYEQYF.

The chain employs TRBV7-9 and TRBJ2-7; TRBD2 matches at 8 bases. CDR1 SEHNR and CDR2 FQNEAQ come from the germline V gene (reference sequence). J lost 6 bases, V lost 1 base, and 2 bases had no gene match. There are 13 residues in the CDR3. CDR3 amino acids: CASSLDAGGEQYF. CDR3 nucleotides: TGTGCCAGCAGCTTAGATGCGGGGGGCGAGCAGTACTTC.

The chain uses TRBV10-3 and TRBJ1-2; D unclear. Germline V gene sequence: CDR1 ENHRY, CDR2 SYGVKD. V was pared by 5 bases and J by 2 bases, with 6 bases between. CDR3 length equals 12 residues. The CDR3 DNA reads as TGTGCCATCAGTCTAGAGAACTATGGCTACACCTTC. It translates to CAISLENYGYTF.

This clone has a single count. The J gene is TRBJ2-7, the V gene TRBV7-9, with 9 bases fitting TRBD2. The V gene end was trimmed by 6 bases and the J gene end by 1 base; junction bases not matched to a gene: 7. The germline V gene has CDR1 SEHNR and CDR2 FQNEAQ (reference sequence). This CDR3 is 15 amino acids long. This CDR3 reads CASRSSGGLSYEQYF. The CDR3 bases are TGTGCCAGCAGATCGAGCGGGGGGCTTTCCTACGAGCAGTACTTC.

In nucleotides, the CDR3 is TGTGCCAGCAGCGTAGACGGGGTAGGATGGGAGACCCAGTACTTC. This codes for CASSVDGVGWETQYF. J is TRBJ2-5 and V is TRBV9; D is possibly TRBD2 (5 bases). The CDR3 has 15 amino acids. The germline V and J ends were trimmed by 0 bases and 5 bases, with 14 bases remaining between them. Germline V lookup: CDR1 SGDLS, CDR2 YYNGEE.